These T cell receptor beta chains were read from a single sample in a study of control samples from healthy donors and cancer patients. Measured with immunoSEQ multiplex PCR; TCRdb has only the in-frame clones, and not every one. The data hold 35,000 to 40,000 clones, with around 82% observed a single time. The sequenced sample was PBMCs. Every receptor here comes from a woman aged 55-75 years with lung cancer. Each CDR3 is given without its conserved first and last residue. The order of the fields is V gene, J gene, CDR3 protein.

>TRBV12-3/TRBV12-4|TRBJ2-7
ASRSTGGYEQY
>TRBV24-1|TRBJ2-1
ATSDGTSGRVEQF
>TRBV23-1|TRBJ1-2
ASSQSGRKTGYT
>TRBV5-4|TRBJ1-4
AGTNRDGNEKLF
>TRBV13|TRBJ1-4
ASSRDLGEKLF
>TRBV6-2/TRBV6-3|TRBJ2-3
ASSYPFGSGRILDTQY
>TRBV7-2|TRBJ2-7
ASSLGGTSGLSYEQY
>TRBV5-5|TRBJ1-1
ASSLQVRAVMNTEAF
>TRBV5-5|TRBJ2-2
ASRWQTGELF
>TRBV5-5|TRBJ1-2
ASSLEGGANYGYT
>TRBV6-5|TRBJ1-1
ASNPGMNTEAF
>TRBV6-1|TRBJ2-7
ASSEVLTIYEQY
>TRBV18|TRBJ1-2
ASSPDVFYGYT
>TRBV4-1|TRBJ1-1
ASSRGQSTEAF
>TRBV7-3|TRBJ1-4
ASSLTGGRNEKLF
>TRBV4-3|TRBJ1-2
ASSQDLFRADQDGYT
>TRBV7-8|TRBJ1-5
ASSRGWRSSPLVQPQH
>TRBV3-1/TRBV3-2|TRBJ2-1
ASRRGGAGYSEQF
>TRBV7-3|TRBJ1-1
ASSFSGNTEAF
>TRBV7-6|TRBJ1-1
ASSFPGNTEAF
>TRBV19|TRBJ1-2
ASSEQQVPGGYT
>TRBV23-1|TRBJ1-2
ASSHFPGCGYGYT
>TRBV4-1|TRBJ1-6
ASSQVLSGTRDNSPLH
>TRBV6-6|TRBJ2-7
ASSYSPSGANYEQY
>TRBV5-8|TRBJ2-1
ASSFILAGPNEQF
>TRBV18|TRBJ1-1
ASSPPLVTEAF
>TRBV7-9|TRBJ1-4
ASSLGRGKLF
>TRBV5-4|TRBJ1-4
ASSFARTDEKLF
>TRBV6-5|TRBJ1-6
ASSYSYKPNLSPLH
>TRBV6-6|TRBJ1-4
ASSSGQGAEKLF
>TRBV7-6|TRBJ2-2
ASSSGQGAIGELF
>TRBV5-4|TRBJ1-6
ASSLGGIYNSPLH
>TRBV19|TRBJ1-5
ASTTGQGRSNQPQH
>TRBV7-2|TRBJ2-7
ASSSLSSYEQY
>TRBV9|TRBJ1-2
ASSVDGGPRGYT
>TRBV6-2/TRBV6-3|TRBJ2-7
ASSYLTGKNEQY
>TRBV29-1|TRBJ1-2
SVSGQGSHT
>TRBV12-3/TRBV12-4|TRBJ1-5
ASSGQSNQPQH
>TRBV7-9|TRBJ2-1
ASSPRGASGSYNEQF
>TRBV5-1|TRBJ2-7
ASSPIIRDRGSEQY
>TRBV21-1|TRBJ1-2
ASSTGQINFYGYT
>TRBV6-4|TRBJ2-1
ASSDSVGVGAEQF
>TRBV25-1|TRBJ2-6
ASSGMGGFTNVLT
>TRBV7-3|TRBJ2-7
ASSSQRGYEQY
>TRBV9|TRBJ2-1
ASSVRTSGPYNEQF